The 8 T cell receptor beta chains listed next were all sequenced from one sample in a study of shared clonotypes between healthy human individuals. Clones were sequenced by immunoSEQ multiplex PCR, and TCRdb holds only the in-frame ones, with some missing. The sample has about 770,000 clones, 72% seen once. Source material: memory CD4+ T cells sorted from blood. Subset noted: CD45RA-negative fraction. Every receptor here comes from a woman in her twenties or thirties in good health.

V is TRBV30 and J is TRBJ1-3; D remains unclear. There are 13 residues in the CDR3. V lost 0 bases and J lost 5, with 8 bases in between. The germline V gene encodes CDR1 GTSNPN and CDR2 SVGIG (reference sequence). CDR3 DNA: TGTGCCTGGAGTGTGGCGTTACGAAACACCATATATTTT. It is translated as CAWSVALRNTIYF.

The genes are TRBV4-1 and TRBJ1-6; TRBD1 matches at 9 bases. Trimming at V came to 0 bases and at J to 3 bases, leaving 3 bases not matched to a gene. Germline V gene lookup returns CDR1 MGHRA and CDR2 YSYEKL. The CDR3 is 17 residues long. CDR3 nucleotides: TGCGCCAGCAGCCAAGATGGACAGGGGATCTATAATTCACCCCTCCACTTT. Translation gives CASSQDGQGIYNSPLHF.

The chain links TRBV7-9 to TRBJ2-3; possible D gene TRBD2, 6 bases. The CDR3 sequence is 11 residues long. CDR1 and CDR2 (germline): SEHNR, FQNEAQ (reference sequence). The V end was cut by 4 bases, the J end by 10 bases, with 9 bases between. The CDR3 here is CASSSPGAQYF. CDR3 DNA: TGTGCCAGCAGCTCTCCGGGAGCGCAGTATTTT. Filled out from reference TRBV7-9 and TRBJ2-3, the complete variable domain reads DTGVSQNPRHKITKRGQNVTFRCDPISEHNRLYWYRQTLGQGPEFLTYFQNEAQLEKSRLLSDRFSAERPKGSFSTLEIQRTEQGDSAMYLCASSSPGAQYFGPGTRLTVL.

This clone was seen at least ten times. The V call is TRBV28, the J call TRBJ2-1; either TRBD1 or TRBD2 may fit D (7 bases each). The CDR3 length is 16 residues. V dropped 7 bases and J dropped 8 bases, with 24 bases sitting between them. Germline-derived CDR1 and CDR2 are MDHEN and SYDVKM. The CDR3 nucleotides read TGTGCCAGCACTCCCAGGGGGGGGCTCCTTTCCTATGAGCAGTTCTTC. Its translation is CASTPRGGLLSYEQFF.

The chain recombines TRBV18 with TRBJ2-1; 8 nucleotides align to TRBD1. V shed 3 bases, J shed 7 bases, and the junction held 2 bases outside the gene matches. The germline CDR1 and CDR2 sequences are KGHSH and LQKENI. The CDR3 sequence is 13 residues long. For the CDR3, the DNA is TGTGCCAGCTCACCGCAGGGGGCGAATGAGCAGTTCTTC. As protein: CASSPQGANEQFF.

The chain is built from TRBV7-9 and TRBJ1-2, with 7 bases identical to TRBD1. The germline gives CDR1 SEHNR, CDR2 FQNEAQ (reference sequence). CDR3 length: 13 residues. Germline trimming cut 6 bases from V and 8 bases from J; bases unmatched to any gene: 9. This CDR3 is CASSSDRFGGYTF. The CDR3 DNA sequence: TGTGCCAGCAGTTCGGACAGGTTCGGGGGCTACACCTTC.

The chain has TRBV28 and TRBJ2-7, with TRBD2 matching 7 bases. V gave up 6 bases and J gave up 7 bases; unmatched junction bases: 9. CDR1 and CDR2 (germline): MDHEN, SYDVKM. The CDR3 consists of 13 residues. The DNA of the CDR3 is TGTGCCAGCAGCTCCCGGGGGGAGGGGGAGCAGTACTTC. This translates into CASSSRGEGEQYF.

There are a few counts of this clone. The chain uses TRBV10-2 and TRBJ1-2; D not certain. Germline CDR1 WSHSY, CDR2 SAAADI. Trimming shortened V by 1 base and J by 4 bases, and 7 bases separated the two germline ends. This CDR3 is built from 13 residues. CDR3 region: CASSEWSSYGYTF. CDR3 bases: TGCGCCAGCAGTGAGTGGTCCAGCTATGGCTACACCTTC.